This TCR beta chain was recorded in a study of cytomegalovirus exposure and HLA in healthy donors. Findings and caveats of the study: A later analysis linked a missense variant in DCLRE1C to the trimming of TCR beta V and J genes.

After removal of 1 base from V and 5 bases from J, the junction contained 4 bases not matched to a gene. CDR3 length: 16 amino acids. The germline V gene encodes CDR1 LGHNA and CDR2 YSLEER. This clone came up once. Antigen: not known. Other DNA sequences in the sample encode the same CDR3. Primers for the PCR totalled 60 Vbeta and 13 Jbeta. TCRdb's table, derived via immunoSEQ multiplex PCR, lists solely in-frame clones and lacks some. Of about 150,000 clones listed, around 72% are singletons. This receptor was identified in a man aged 18 to 29 in good health and CMV-seropositive. The specimen sequenced was PBMCs. The chain uses TRBV4-3 and TRBJ2-1, with 11 bases matching TRBD2. CDR3 DNA sequence: TGCGCCAGCAGCCAAGCCCTAGCGGGAGGAAACAATGAGCAGTTCTTC. Protein sequence: CASSQALAGGNNEQFF.